The rows below give T cell receptor beta chains drawn from one sample of a study of radiation and T cells in renal cell carcinoma. Method: immunoSEQ multiplex PCR; TCRdb's copy keeps in-frame clones and lacks some. This sample carries around 13,000 clones, roughly a third of them seen once, and the ten largest clones take 15%. The sequencing here drew on tumor tissue, taken from a patient whose treatment included radiotherapy and nephrectomy. These receptor sequences come from a man aged 55 to 69 with renal cell carcinoma. The CDR3 runs from the conserved cysteine through the conserved F or W. D genes are given only for firm matches. Only some rows state a clone size, as once, few, many or a class for expanded clones.

TGTGCCAGCAGCTTCGCATACAATGAGCAGTTCTTC CASSFAYNEQFF TRBJ2-1 TRBV5-5 few - 12
TGTGCCAGCAGTCAGAGACAGGGCCGCTCGAACACTGAAGCTTTCTTT CASSQRQGRSNTEAFF TRBJ1-1 TRBV6-6 few TRBD1 16
TGTGCCAGCAGCTCTGAGGGGGTACAGACCCAGTACTTC CASSSEGVQTQYF TRBJ2-5 TRBV7-9 few - 13
TGTGCCAGCAAACCGGTAGGAATCGGCTATGGCTACACCTTC CASKPVGIGYGYTF TRBJ1-2 TRBV9 - - 14
TGCAGCGTTAGAGAACAGAGCCTTTATGGCTACACCTTC CSVREQSLYGYTF TRBJ1-2 TRBV29-1 - - 13
TGTGCCAGCAGCTATGACAGTAACCAAGAGACCCAGTACTTC CASSYDSNQETQYF TRBJ2-5 TRBV7-2 - - 14
TGTGCCAGCAGTTACTCCACAGGGATGGGAAAACTGTTTTTT CASSYSTGMGKLFF TRBJ1-4 TRBV6-5 many - 14
TGTGCCAGCAGCCTGCAGGGGACAGCGAACACTGAAGCTTTCTTT CASSLQGTANTEAFF TRBJ1-1 TRBV25-1 - TRBD1 15
TGTGCCAGCAGCGTAGCTACCGGCGGGATCAGCTCCTACAATGAGCAGTTCTTC CASSVATGGISSYNEQFF TRBJ2-1 TRBV9 medium-sized - 18
TGTGCCAGCAGTCTTACAGGGGATCGAGACTATGGCTACACCTTC CASSLTGDRDYGYTF TRBJ1-2 TRBV27 few TRBD1 15
TGTGCCAGCAGCGCTCAGGAGGGAAGCAATCAGCCCCAGCATTTT CASSAQEGSNQPQHF TRBJ1-5 TRBV2 - - 15
TGTGCCAGCAGTTTATCAGCAGGGGGCGGGGAGACCCAGTACTTC CASSLSAGGGETQYF TRBJ2-5 TRBV27 - TRBD1 15
TGTGCCATCAGTGGTGGCCAACGGGAGACCCAGTACTTC CAISGGQRETQYF TRBJ2-5 TRBV10-3 few - 13
TGTGCCAGCAGCGTAGGTCAGGAGACTGAAGCTTTCTTT CASSVGQETEAFF TRBJ1-1 TRBV9 few - 13
TGTGCCAGTAGTATAGGAGCTCAGCCCCAGCATTTT CASSIGAQPQHF TRBJ1-5 TRBV19 - - 12
TGTGCCTGGAGTGTACCTAGTATGGGCAGCCTGGGAGGCTACACCTTC CAWSVPSMGSLGGYTF TRBJ1-2 TRBV30 few - 16
TGCGCCAGCAGCCAGTTGACAGGGGGCTCCTACAATGAGCAGTTCTTC CASSQLTGGSYNEQFF TRBJ2-1 TRBV4-3 - TRBD1 16
TGTGCCTGGAGTGCCGGTGAGGGAGGACTTGAAAAACTGTTTTTT CAWSAGEGGLEKLFF TRBJ1-4 TRBV30 - - 15
TGCGCCAGCAGCTTGGAAGGTTTCGGCTATGGCTACACCTTC CASSLEGFGYGYTF TRBJ1-2 TRBV5-1 - - 14
TGTGCCAGCAGTCGAAAGACAGGGGGCAATCAGCCCCAGCATTTT CASSRKTGGNQPQHF TRBJ1-5 TRBV25-1 medium-sized TRBD1 15
TGTGCCAGCAGCTCTACAGGGGGTTTGGACTATGGCTACACCTTC CASSSTGGLDYGYTF TRBJ1-2 TRBV7-2 - TRBD1 15
TGTGCCAGCAGCGTAAAGCGGGGGTGGGCAGATACGCAGTATTTT CASSVKRGWADTQYF TRBJ2-3 TRBV9 medium-sized TRBD2 15
TGTGCCAGCAGTCCGGACTCAAGGCAGCCCCAGCATTTT CASSPDSRQPQHF TRBJ1-5 TRBV2 - - 13
TGTGCCAGCAGCCTCAGCCTTATGAACACTGAAGCTTTCTTT CASSLSLMNTEAFF TRBJ1-1 TRBV7-6 few - 14
TGCGCCAGCAGTGCTAGCGGACAGACTAATGAGCAGTTCTTC CASSASGQTNEQFF TRBJ2-1 TRBV10-1 medium-sized - 14
TGTGCCAGCAGCTTAAGTTCCATTCAGGCAGCTAAGGGCTACACCTTC CASSLSSIQAAKGYTF TRBJ1-2 TRBV7-2 - - 16
TGTGCCAGCAGCCATGGATCTCTCCCGGAGGGCTACACCTTC CASSHGSLPEGYTF TRBJ1-2 TRBV14 few - 14
TGTGCCAGTAGTATAGCAGGACAGGGGGATGGGGATACGCAGTATTTT CASSIAGQGDGDTQYF TRBJ2-3 TRBV19 - TRBD1 16
TGTGCCAGCACTGAACAGTCCAATCAGCCCCAGCATTTT CASTEQSNQPQHF TRBJ1-5 TRBV6-6 many - 13
TGTGCCAGCAGTTATGACTCAACGTCCACCGGGGAGCTGTTTTTT CASSYDSTSTGELFF TRBJ2-2 TRBV6-5 - - 15
TGCGCCAGCAGTAGACTAGCGGGATTTGGAGAGACCCAGTACTTC CASSRLAGFGETQYF TRBJ2-5 TRBV5-1 - TRBD2 15
TGTGCCAGTAGTTTACCAGGGGTGAACACTGAAGCTTTCTTT CASSLPGVNTEAFF TRBJ1-1 TRBV19 few - 14
TGTGCCAGCTCGCAGGGTCCAGATAATTCACCCCTCCACTTT CASSQGPDNSPLHF TRBJ1-6 TRBV18 few - 14
TGTGCCAGCAGCTCGGAGGAGACCCAGTACTTC CASSSEETQYF TRBJ2-5 TRBV7-2 - - 11
TGCAGCGTTGATGACGGGAGTAAGGGAGAGACCCAGTACTTC CSVDDGSKGETQYF TRBJ2-5 TRBV29-1 medium-sized - 14
TGTGCCAGTAGTAGGGCAGGGGAAGCTACAGATACGCAGTATTTT CASSRAGEATDTQYF TRBJ2-3 TRBV19 few - 15
TGTGCCAGCAGCTTAGTCTCGCGGGATACGCAGTATTTT CASSLVSRDTQYF TRBJ2-3 TRBV7-6 - - 13
TGCGCCAGCAGCTTGGATAGTCGGGGGACAGTCGCACAGTACTTC CASSLDSRGTVAQYF TRBJ2-7 TRBV5-1 few - 15
TGTGCCAGCAGCCAACCCTACAATCTAGCCAAAAACATTCAGTACTTC CASSQPYNLAKNIQYF TRBJ2-4 TRBV6-6 - - 16
TGTGCCTGGTCCCCCGGGACTAGCGGGGGAGATACGCAGTATTTT CAWSPGTSGGDTQYF TRBJ2-3 TRBV30 - TRBD2 15
TGCGCCAGCAGCTTGGCCCGTAATGAGCAGTTCTTC CASSLARNEQFF TRBJ2-1 TRBV5-1 - - 12
TGTGCCAGCATCTCGGCGGGAGGAGAGACCCAGTACTTC CASISAGGETQYF TRBJ2-5 TRBV6-5 - TRBD2 13
TGTGCCAGCAGCCAAGATCTAGCAGGGGACTATGGCTACACCTTC CASSQDLAGDYGYTF TRBJ1-2 TRBV14 - - 15
TGTGCCAGCAGCTTATTGCAGGGGGCCTACGGGGAGCTGTTTTTT CASSLLQGAYGELFF TRBJ2-2 TRBV7-8 medium-sized TRBD1 15
TGTGCCAGCAGCGTACAAGGGGGCAGAACTGAAGCTTTCTTT CASSVQGGRTEAFF TRBJ1-1 TRBV9 - TRBD1 14
TGCGCCAGCAGTGGAGGGGGACTCTACTACGAGCAGTACTTC CASSGGGLYYEQYF TRBJ2-7 TRBV10-2 - - 14
TGCAGTGCTCTGAACCAAGAGACCCAGTACTTC CSALNQETQYF TRBJ2-5 TRBV20-1 few - 11
TGCGCCAGCAGTCCAGTGCCGCGACCTAGGGATACGCAGTATTTT CASSPVPRPRDTQYF TRBJ2-3 TRBV4-3 - - 15
TGCAGTGCTGCACCCCTGGGAGCTTTCTTT CSAAPLGAFF TRBJ1-1 TRBV20-1 - - 10
TGTGCCTGGAGTGTACAGGGGGCGTCTCAGCCCCAGCATTTT CAWSVQGASQPQHF TRBJ1-5 TRBV30 - TRBD1 14